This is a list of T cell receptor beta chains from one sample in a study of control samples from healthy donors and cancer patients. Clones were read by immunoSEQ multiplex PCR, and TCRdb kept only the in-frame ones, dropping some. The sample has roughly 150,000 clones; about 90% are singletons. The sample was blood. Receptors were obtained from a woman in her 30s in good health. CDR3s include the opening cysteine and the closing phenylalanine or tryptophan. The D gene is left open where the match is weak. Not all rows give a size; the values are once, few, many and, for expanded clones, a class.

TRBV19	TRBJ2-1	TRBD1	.	CASREQGVAYNEQFF	TGTGCCAGTAGGGAACAGGGGGTAGCCTACAATGAGCAGTTCTTC
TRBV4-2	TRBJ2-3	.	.	CASSQEVRSTDTQYF	TGTGCCAGCAGCCAAGAGGTTCGGAGCACAGATACGCAGTATTTT
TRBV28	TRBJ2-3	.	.	CASSLGSLADTQYF	TGTGCCAGCAGCCTCGGGTCGCTGGCAGATACGCAGTATTTT
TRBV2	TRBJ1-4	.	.	CASSGTTNEKLFF	TGTGCCAGCAGCGGGACAACTAATGAAAAACTGTTTTTT
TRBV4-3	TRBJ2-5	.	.	CASSPSPVAGTQTQYF	TGCGCCAGCAGCCCAAGCCCAGTGGCAGGGACGCAGACCCAGTACTTC
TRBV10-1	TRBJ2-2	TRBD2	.	CASSSTGTSGGPNTGELFF	TGCGCCAGCAGTAGCACCGGGACTAGCGGGGGCCCGAACACCGGGGAGCTGTTTTTT
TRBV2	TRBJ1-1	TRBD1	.	CASSERRTGGTEAFF	TGTGCCAGCAGTGAAAGGAGGACAGGGGGCACTGAAGCTTTCTTT
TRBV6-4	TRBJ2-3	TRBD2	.	CASSELAGADGADTQYF	TGTGCCAGCAGTGAACTAGCGGGGGCTGATGGGGCAGATACGCAGTATTTT
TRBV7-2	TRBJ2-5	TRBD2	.	CASSLGFAGDGETQYF	TGTGCCAGCAGCTTAGGATTCGCGGGAGACGGAGAGACCCAGTACTTC
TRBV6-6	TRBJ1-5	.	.	CASIARANQPQHF	TGTGCCAGCATCGCCAGGGCTAATCAGCCCCAGCATTTT
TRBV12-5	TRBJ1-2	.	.	CASGYGRLYGYTF	TGTGCTAGTGGATACGGACGGCTCTATGGCTACACCTTC
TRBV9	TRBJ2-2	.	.	CASSVLAGELFF	TGTGCCAGCAGCGTCCTGGCCGGGGAGCTGTTTTTT
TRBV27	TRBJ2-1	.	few	CASSLYRDRNEQFF	TGTGCCAGCAGTCTGTACAGGGATCGCAATGAGCAGTTCTTC
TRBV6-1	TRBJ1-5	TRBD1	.	CASSAARETGGAGSNQPQHF	TGTGCCAGCAGTGCAGCCCGTGAGACAGGGGGCGCCGGGAGCAATCAGCCCCAGCATTTT